A single T cell receptor beta chain is shown here with its context. This CDR3 is also generated by other DNA sequences in the sample. This entry belongs to a study of blood T cell repertoires in COVID-19. On the study more broadly: There were acute and convalescent COVID-19 samples, and they came from the United States, Italy and Spain. The cDNA or gDNA used as material had been derived from T cells, B-cell-depleted T cells, or PBMCs.

Original methodology: It was from reference gene primer amplification that nucleated cell counts were estimated. The data were produced by immunoSEQ multiplex PCR, yet TCRdb's version contains in-frame clones alone and is incomplete. That table supplies the V and J calls and clone size; D and trimming were determined from the DNA. The data show about 260,000 clones, over 75% seen once. The CDR3 extends over 14 amino acids. Trimming pared 8 bases from V and 2 bases from J, leaving 12 bases between. Germline V gene sequence: CDR1 MNHEY, CDR2 SVGAGI. The sequenced sample was peripheral blood. The receptor was isolated from a human donor in a cohort sampled during active COVID-19. The genes are TRBV6-5 and TRBJ1-4; tentatively, D is TRBD1 (6 bases). The CDR3 sequence is CASSRTATNEKLFF. CDR3 in DNA: TGTGCCAGCTCAAGGACAGCGACTAATGAAAAACTGTTTTTT.